This is a list of T cell receptor beta chains from one sample in a study of response to subunit inactivated influenza vaccine. TCRdb redid the calling of the RT-PCR reads with MiXCR, one entry per CDR3 protein. The top ten hold 11% of the sample, which has fewer than 800,000 distinct CDR3 sequences, 15% to 18% seen once. The input for sequencing was PBMCs from blood, taken 11 to 12 days after vaccination. Source of these receptors: a man aged 45-60 years who received an inactivated influenza vaccine. Both conserved end residues are part of each CDR3. The D gene is left open where the match is weak. Rows give clone size only sometimes, using once, few, many, or a class for an expanded clone.

v_call	d_call	clone_size	j_call	cdr3_aa	cdr3_nt
TRBV28	TRBD1	few	TRBJ1-4	CASNPGQGYEKLFF	TGTGCCAGCAACCCGGGACAGGGCTATGAAAAACTGTTTTTT
TRBV4-3	TRBD1	.	TRBJ2-3	CASSQDRTGSGDTQYF	TGCGCCAGCAGCCAAGATAGGACAGGGAGCGGTGATACGCAGTATTTT
TRBV9	.	.	TRBJ2-7	CASSEGWSPSYEQYF	TGTGCCAGCAGCGAGGGGTGGTCCCCTTCCTACGAGCAGTACTTC
TRBV7-8	TRBD2	many	TRBJ2-7	CASSLRTSGSYEQYF	TGTGCCAGCAGCTTAAGGACTAGCGGATCCTACGAGCAGTACTTC
TRBV10-3	TRBD1	few	TRBJ1-2	CAISGGTGQTYGYTF	TGTGCCATCAGTGGTGGGACAGGGCAAACCTATGGCTACACCTTC
TRBV4-3	TRBD1	few	TRBJ1-5	CASSQDIGQGAGPQHF	TGCGCCAGCAGCCAAGATATCGGACAGGGAGCTGGGCCCCAGCATTTT
TRBV5-4	.	.	TRBJ2-2	CASSSMGGAPGELFF	TGTGCCAGCAGCTCTATGGGCGGGGCCCCCGGGGAGCTGTTTTTT
TRBV12-3/TRBV12-4	.	.	TRBJ2-7	CASSQGGGQFYEQYF	TGTGCCAGCAGTCAGGGTGGAGGGCAATTCTACGAGCAGTACTTC
TRBV18	.	few	TRBJ2-1	CASSRDRNEQFF	TGTGCCAGCTCACGAGACAGAAATGAGCAGTTCTTC
TRBV9	.	few	TRBJ2-1	CASSVAGASYNEQFF	TGTGCCAGCAGCGTAGCTGGGGCGAGCTACAATGAGCAGTTCTTC
TRBV20-1	TRBD1	many	TRBJ2-7	CSARPTGSGEQYF	TGCAGTGCTAGACCGACAGGGTCTGGCGAGCAGTACTTC
TRBV28	TRBD2	few	TRBJ2-7	CASSLLGGTNEQYF	TGTGCCAGCAGTTTATTGGGTGGGACTAACGAGCAGTACTTC
TRBV7-9	TRBD1	.	TRBJ2-1	CASSPGTGVSYNEQFF	TGTGCCAGCAGCCCAGGGACAGGGGTCTCCTACAATGAGCAGTTCTTC
TRBV5-1	.	many	TRBJ2-4	CASSLSLAKNIQYF	TGCGCCAGCAGCTTAAGTCTAGCCAAAAACATTCAGTACTTC
TRBV28	.	.	TRBJ2-7	CASSFRWGEDEQYF	TGTGCCAGCAGTTTCAGGTGGGGGGAGGACGAGCAGTACTTC
TRBV11-3	.	few	TRBJ2-5	CASSLFTSPQETQYF	TGTGCCAGCAGCTTATTTACCTCCCCCCAAGAGACCCAGTACTTC